This T cell receptor beta chain was captured by sequencing in a study of cytomegalovirus exposure and HLA in healthy donors. The study ran its PCR with 60 Vbeta and 13 Jbeta primers. The repertoire was sequenced with immunoSEQ multiplex PCR; TCRdb's copy has only in-frame clones and lacks some. The sample carries about 180,000 clones, roughly 79% recorded once. The donors were healthy bone marrow donors. This CDR3 is 14 amino acids long. Germline values: CDR1 SEHNR, CDR2 FQNEAQ (reference sequence). Trimming took off 6 bases at V and 4 bases at J, with 15 bases between the two ends. This receptor was obtained from a woman younger than 35 in good health and CMV-seropositive. The chain employs TRBV7-9 and TRBJ2-5; D is ambiguous. The sample was PBMCs. In nucleotides, the CDR3 is TGTGCCAGCAGTCGACTCGAAATGGGAGAGACCCAGTACTTC. Amino acid sequence: CASSRLEMGETQYF.